A selection of T cell receptor beta chains follows, all from one sample in a study of HIV-infected patients and healthy controls. In TCRdb, the 5' RACE reads were re-called with MiXCR into one record per CDR3 protein. The repertoire holds tens of thousands of distinct CDR3 sequences, with around 17% as singletons. Sequencing input: CD4+ T cells from blood. The receptor set was obtained from a human donor in good health. Each CDR3 is given with its conserved first and last residue. Each record gives: CDR3 protein, CDR3 DNA, V gene, D gene, clone size, J gene. D genes are given only for firm matches. Rows give clone size only sometimes, using once, few, many, or a class for an expanded clone.

CDR3 protein: CASSLVGRAGVAEAFF
CDR3 DNA: TGTGCCAGCAGCTTAGTGGGCAGGGCCGGGGTGGCTGAAGCTTTCTTT
V gene: TRBV7-2
D gene: -
clone size: few
J gene: TRBJ1-1

CDR3 protein: CASSHPTGRANVLTF
CDR3 DNA: TGTGCCAGCAGCCACCCCACCGGCCGGGCCAACGTCCTGACTTTC
V gene: TRBV6-2/TRBV6-3
D gene: -
clone size: many
J gene: TRBJ2-6

CDR3 protein: CAWSRQGYEQYF
CDR3 DNA: TGTGCCTGGAGTCGACAGGGCTACGAGCAGTACTTC
V gene: TRBV30
D gene: TRBD1
clone size: -
J gene: TRBJ2-7

CDR3 protein: CASSLGPGLGTDTQYF
CDR3 DNA: TGTGCCAGCAGCTTAGGCCCGGGACTAGGCACAGATACGCAGTATTTT
V gene: TRBV7-9
D gene: TRBD2
clone size: few
J gene: TRBJ2-3

CDR3 protein: CATSEGDRGNEQFF
CDR3 DNA: TGTGCCACCAGTGAGGGAGACAGGGGCAATGAGCAGTTCTTC
V gene: TRBV24-1
D gene: TRBD1
clone size: few
J gene: TRBJ2-1

CDR3 protein: CASSYSSGTQYF
CDR3 DNA: TGTGCCAGCAGTTATTCTAGCGGTACGCAGTATTTT
V gene: TRBV6-2/TRBV6-3
D gene: TRBD2
clone size: -
J gene: TRBJ2-3

CDR3 protein: CASSLYRGEYNEQFF
CDR3 DNA: TGCGCCAGCAGCTTATACAGGGGGGAGTACAATGAGCAGTTCTTC
V gene: TRBV5-1
D gene: TRBD1
clone size: few
J gene: TRBJ2-1

CDR3 protein: CASSELMRDGETQYF
CDR3 DNA: TGTGCCAGCAGTGAATTGATGCGGGACGGGGAGACCCAGTACTTC
V gene: TRBV25-1
D gene: -
clone size: few
J gene: TRBJ2-5

CDR3 protein: CSAGDYSYEQYF
CDR3 DNA: TGCAGTGCTGGGGACTACTCCTACGAGCAGTACTTC
V gene: TRBV20-1
D gene: TRBD2
clone size: few
J gene: TRBJ2-7

CDR3 protein: CASSATGGIHTQYF
CDR3 DNA: TGTGCCAGCAGCGCTACGGGCGGAATCCATACGCAGTATTTT
V gene: TRBV7-2
D gene: -
clone size: -
J gene: TRBJ2-3

CDR3 protein: CASSSHRDRAHNEQFF
CDR3 DNA: TGTGCCAGCAGCTCCCACCGGGACAGGGCTCACAATGAGCAGTTCTTC
V gene: TRBV7-2
D gene: TRBD1
clone size: few
J gene: TRBJ2-1

CDR3 protein: CASSLGQAYNEQFF
CDR3 DNA: TGCGCCAGCAGCTTGGGACAGGCTTACAATGAGCAGTTCTTC
V gene: TRBV5-1
D gene: -
clone size: many
J gene: TRBJ2-1

CDR3 protein: CASSSYNTDTQYF
CDR3 DNA: TGTGCCAGCAGTTCCTACAACACAGATACGCAGTATTTT
V gene: TRBV12-3/TRBV12-4
D gene: -
clone size: many
J gene: TRBJ2-3

CDR3 protein: CSVGGGGSGNTIYF
CDR3 DNA: TGCAGCGTGGGGGGTGGGGGCTCTGGAAACACCATATATTTT
V gene: TRBV29-1
D gene: -
clone size: few
J gene: TRBJ1-3

CDR3 protein: CASSFNPGEQYF
CDR3 DNA: TGTGCCAGCAGTTTCAATCCTGGCGAGCAGTACTTC
V gene: TRBV6-2/TRBV6-3
D gene: -
clone size: few
J gene: TRBJ2-7

CDR3 protein: CATAGGFREQFF
CDR3 DNA: TGTGCCACCGCGGGGGGGTTTCGTGAGCAGTTCTTC
V gene: TRBV28
D gene: TRBD2
clone size: few
J gene: TRBJ2-1

CDR3 protein: CASSLGSPGLKDEQFF
CDR3 DNA: TGTGCCAGCAGCTTAGGGTCGCCAGGGCTAAAGGATGAGCAGTTCTTC
V gene: TRBV7-2
D gene: -
clone size: -
J gene: TRBJ2-1

CDR3 protein: CASRSGGHNEQFF
CDR3 DNA: TGTGCCAGCAGGAGCGGGGGTCACAATGAGCAGTTCTTC
V gene: TRBV6-2/TRBV6-3
D gene: TRBD2
clone size: -
J gene: TRBJ2-1

CDR3 protein: CASSQVQETSYEQYF
CDR3 DNA: TGTGCCAGCAGCCAAGTTCAGGAAACCTCCTACGAGCAGTACTTC
V gene: TRBV4-2
D gene: -
clone size: few
J gene: TRBJ2-7